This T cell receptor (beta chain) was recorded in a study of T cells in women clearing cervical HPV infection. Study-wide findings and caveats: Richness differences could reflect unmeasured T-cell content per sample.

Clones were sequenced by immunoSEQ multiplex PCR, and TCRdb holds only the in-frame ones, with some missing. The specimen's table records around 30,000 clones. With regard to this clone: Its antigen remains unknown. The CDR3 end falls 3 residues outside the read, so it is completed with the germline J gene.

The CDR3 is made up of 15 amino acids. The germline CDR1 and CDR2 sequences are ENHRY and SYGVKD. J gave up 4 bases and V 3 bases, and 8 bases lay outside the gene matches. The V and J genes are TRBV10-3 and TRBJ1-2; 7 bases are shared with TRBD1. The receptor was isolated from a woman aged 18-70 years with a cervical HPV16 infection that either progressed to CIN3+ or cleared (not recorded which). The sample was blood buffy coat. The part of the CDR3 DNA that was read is TGTGCCATCAGTGAAATGAGTGGGGACAGCTATGGC. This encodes CAISEMSGDSYG. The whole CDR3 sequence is CAISEMSGDSYGYTF.